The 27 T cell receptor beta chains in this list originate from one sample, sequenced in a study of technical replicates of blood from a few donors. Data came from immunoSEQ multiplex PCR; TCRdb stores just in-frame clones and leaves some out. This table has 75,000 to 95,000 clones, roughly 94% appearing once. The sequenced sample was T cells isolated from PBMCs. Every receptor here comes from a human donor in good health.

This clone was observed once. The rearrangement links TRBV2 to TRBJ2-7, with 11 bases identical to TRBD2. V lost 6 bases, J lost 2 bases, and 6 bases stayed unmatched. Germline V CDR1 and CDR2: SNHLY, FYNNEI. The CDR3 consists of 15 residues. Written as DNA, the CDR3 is TGTGCCAGCAGGATAGGGACTAGCGGTACCTACGAGCAGTACTTC. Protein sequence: CASRIGTSGTYEQYF.

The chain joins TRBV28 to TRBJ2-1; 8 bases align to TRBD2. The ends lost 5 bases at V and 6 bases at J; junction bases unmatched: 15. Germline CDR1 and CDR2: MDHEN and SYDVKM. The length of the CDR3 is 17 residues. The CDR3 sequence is CASSVLMGTRDANEQFF. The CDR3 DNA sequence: TGTGCCAGCAGTGTACTCATGGGGACTAGGGACGCCAATGAGCAGTTCTTC.

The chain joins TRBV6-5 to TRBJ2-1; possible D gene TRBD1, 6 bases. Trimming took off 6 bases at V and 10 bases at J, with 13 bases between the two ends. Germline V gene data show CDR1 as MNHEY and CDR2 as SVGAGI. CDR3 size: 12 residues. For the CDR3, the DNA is TGTGCCAGCAGCGCCCAGGGGCAGGAGCAGTTCTTC. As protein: CASSAQGQEQFF.

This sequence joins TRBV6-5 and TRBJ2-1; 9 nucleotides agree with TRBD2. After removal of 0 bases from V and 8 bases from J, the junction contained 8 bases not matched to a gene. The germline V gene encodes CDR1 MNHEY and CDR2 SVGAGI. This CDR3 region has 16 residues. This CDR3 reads CASSYSPSGILDEQFF. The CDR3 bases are TGTGCCAGCAGTTACTCGCCTAGCGGGATATTGGATGAGCAGTTCTTC.

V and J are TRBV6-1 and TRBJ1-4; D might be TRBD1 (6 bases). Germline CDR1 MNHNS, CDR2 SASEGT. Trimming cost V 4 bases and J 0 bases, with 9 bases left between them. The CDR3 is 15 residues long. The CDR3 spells CASSGTDPTNEKLFF. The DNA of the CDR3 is TGTGCCAGCAGTGGGACAGACCCAACTAATGAAAAACTGTTTTTT.

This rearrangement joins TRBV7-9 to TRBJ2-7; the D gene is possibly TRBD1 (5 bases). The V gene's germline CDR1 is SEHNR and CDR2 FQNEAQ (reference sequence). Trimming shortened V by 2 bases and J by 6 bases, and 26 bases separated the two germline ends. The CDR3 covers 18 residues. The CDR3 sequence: CASSLIPALGQGRREQYF. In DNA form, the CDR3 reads TGTGCCAGCAGCTTAATCCCCGCGTTGGGTCAGGGAAGGCGCGAGCAGTACTTC. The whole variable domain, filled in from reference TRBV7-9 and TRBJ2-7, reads DTGVSQNPRHKITKRGQNVTFRCDPISEHNRLYWYRQTLGQGPEFLTYFQNEAQLEKSRLLSDRFSAERPKGSFSTLEIQRTEQGDSAMYLCASSLIPALGQGRREQYFGPGTRLTVT.

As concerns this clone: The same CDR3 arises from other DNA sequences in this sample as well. In DNA, the CDR3 is TGTGCCAGCAGTCCGGGACAGTCCTACGAGCAGTACTTC. Translated, it gives CASSPGQSYEQYF. The chain carries TRBV28 and TRBJ2-7, with 7 bases lining up with TRBD1. Germline V gives CDR1 MDHEN, CDR2 SYDVKM. The CDR3 is 13 amino acids. The V segment lost 5 bases and the J segment 1 base; nucleotides outside the gene matches: 2.

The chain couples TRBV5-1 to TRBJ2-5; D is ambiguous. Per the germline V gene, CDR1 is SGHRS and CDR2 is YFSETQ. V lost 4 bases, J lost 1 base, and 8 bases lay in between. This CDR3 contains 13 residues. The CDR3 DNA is TGCGCCAGCAGCCGACATTCCCAAGAGACCCAGTACTTC. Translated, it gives CASSRHSQETQYF.

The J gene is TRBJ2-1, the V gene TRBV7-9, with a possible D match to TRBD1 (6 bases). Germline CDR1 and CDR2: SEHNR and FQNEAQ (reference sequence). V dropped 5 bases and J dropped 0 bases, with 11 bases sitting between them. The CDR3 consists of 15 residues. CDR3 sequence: CASSATGSSYNEQFF. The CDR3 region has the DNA TGTGCCAGCAGCGCTACAGGGAGCTCCTACAATGAGCAGTTCTTC. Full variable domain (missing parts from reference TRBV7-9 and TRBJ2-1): DTGVSQNPRHKITKRGQNVTFRCDPISEHNRLYWYRQTLGQGPEFLTYFQNEAQLEKSRLLSDRFSAERPKGSFSTLEIQRTEQGDSAMYLCASSATGSSYNEQFFGPGTRLTVL.

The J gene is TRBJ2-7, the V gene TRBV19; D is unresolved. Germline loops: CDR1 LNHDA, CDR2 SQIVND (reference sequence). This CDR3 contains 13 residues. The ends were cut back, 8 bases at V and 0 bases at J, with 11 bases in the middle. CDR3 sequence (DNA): TGTGCCAGTTCCCTCGGGTTCTCCTACGAGCAGTACTTC. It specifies CASSLGFSYEQYF.

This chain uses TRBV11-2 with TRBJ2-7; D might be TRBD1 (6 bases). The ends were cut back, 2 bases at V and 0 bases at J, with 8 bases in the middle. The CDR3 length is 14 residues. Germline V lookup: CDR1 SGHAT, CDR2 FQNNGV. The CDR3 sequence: CASSLNRDSYEQYF. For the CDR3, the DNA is TGTGCCAGCAGCTTAAACAGGGACTCCTACGAGCAGTACTTC.

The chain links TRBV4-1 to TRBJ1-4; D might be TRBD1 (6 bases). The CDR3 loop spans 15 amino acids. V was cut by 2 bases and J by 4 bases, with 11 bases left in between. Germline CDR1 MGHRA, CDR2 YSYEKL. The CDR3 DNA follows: TGCGCCAGCAGCCAATCGGACAGCCTTAATGAAAAACTGTTTTTT. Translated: CASSQSDSLNEKLFF.

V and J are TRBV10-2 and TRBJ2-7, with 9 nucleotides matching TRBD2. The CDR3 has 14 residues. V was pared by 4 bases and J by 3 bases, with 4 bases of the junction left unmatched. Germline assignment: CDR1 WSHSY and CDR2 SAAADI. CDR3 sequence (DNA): TGCGCCAGCAGTGTTCTAGCGGGGAGCTACGAGCAGTACTTC. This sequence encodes CASSVLAGSYEQYF.

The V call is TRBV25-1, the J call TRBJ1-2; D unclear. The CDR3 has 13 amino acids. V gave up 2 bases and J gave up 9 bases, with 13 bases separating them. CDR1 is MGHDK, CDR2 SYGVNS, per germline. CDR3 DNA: TGTGCCAGCAGTGAAGGGCAGGAAGACCGCTACACCTTC. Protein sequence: CASSEGQEDRYTF.

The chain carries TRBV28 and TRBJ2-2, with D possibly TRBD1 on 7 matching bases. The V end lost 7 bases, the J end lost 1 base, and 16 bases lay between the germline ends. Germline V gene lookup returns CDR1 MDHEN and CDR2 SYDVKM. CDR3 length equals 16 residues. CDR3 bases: TGTGCCAGCACCATCGCGGGACAGCAGAACACCGGGGAGCTGTTTTTT. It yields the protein CASTIAGQQNTGELFF.

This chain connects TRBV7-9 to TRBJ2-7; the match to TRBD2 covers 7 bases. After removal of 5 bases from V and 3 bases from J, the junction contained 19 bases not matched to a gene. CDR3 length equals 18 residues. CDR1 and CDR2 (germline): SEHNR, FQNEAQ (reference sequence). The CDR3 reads CASSPLGGSEVFVYEQYF. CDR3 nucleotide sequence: TGTGCCAGCAGCCCCCTGGGCGGGAGCGAGGTGTTCGTCTACGAGCAGTACTTC.

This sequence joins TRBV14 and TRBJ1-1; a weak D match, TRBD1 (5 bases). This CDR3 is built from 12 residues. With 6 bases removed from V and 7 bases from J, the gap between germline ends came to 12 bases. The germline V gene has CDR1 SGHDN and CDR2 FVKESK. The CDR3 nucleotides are TGTGCCAGCAGGCCCGGGGGAGGTGAAGCTTTCTTT. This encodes CASRPGGGEAFF.

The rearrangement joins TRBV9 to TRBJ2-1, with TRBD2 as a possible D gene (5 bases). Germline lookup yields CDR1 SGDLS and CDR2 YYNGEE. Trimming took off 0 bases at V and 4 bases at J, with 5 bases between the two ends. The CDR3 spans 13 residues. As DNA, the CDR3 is TGTGCCAGCAGCGTAGCGGGGTACAATGAGCAGTTCTTC. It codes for CASSVAGYNEQFF.

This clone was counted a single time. The CDR3 coding sequence is TGCGCCAGCAGCCTCCGGACAGGGGACTATGGCTACACCTTC. Residues: CASSLRTGDYGYTF. The chain recombines TRBV4-1 with TRBJ1-2, with TRBD1 matching 9 bases. Germline CDR1 reads MGHRA; CDR2 reads YSYEKL. V shed 4 bases, J shed 3 bases, and the junction held 3 bases outside the gene matches. CDR3 length: 14 amino acids.

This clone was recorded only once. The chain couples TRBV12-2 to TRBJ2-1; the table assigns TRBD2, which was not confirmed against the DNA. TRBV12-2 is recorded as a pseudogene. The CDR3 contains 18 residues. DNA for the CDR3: TGTGCAAGTCGCTTAGTCAGCGGGAGAGGGACCTCCTACAATGAGCAGTTCTTC. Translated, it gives CASRLVSGRGTSYNEQFF.

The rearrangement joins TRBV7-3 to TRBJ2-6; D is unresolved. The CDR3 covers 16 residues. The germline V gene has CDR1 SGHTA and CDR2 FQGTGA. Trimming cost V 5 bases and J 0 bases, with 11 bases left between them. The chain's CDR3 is CASSPREHSGANVLTF. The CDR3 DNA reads TGTGCCAGCAGCCCGCGAGAGCACTCTGGGGCCAACGTCCTGACTTTC.

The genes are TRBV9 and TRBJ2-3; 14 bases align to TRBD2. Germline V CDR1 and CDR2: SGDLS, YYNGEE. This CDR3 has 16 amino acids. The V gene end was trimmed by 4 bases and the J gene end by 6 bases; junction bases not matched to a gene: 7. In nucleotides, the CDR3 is TGTGCCAGCAGCACCGGGACTAGCGGGAGTATGGATACGCAGTATTTT. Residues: CASSTGTSGSMDTQYF. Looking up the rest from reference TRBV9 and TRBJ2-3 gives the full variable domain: DSGVTQTPKHLITATGQRVTLRCSPRSGDLSVYWYQQSLDQGLQFLIQYYNGEERAKGNILERFSAQQFPDLHSELNLSSLELGDSALYFCASSTGTSGSMDTQYFGPGTRLTVL.

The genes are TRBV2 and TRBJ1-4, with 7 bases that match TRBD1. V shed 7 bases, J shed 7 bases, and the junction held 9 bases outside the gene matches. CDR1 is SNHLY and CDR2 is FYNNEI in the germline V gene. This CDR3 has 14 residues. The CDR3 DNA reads TGTGCCAGCACAACGACAGGGATCGTTGAAAAACTGTTTTTT. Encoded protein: CASTTTGIVEKLFF. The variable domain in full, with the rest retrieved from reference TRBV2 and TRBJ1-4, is EPEVTQTPSHQVTQMGQEVILRCVPISNHLYFYWYRQILGQKVEFLVSFYNNEISEKSEIFDDQFSVERPDGSNFTLKIRSTKLEDSAMYFCASTTTGIVEKLFFGSGTQLSVL.

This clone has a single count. The CDR3 is CATQGPLAFF. The CDR3 nucleotides are TGTGCCACACAGGGACCGCTGGCTTTCTTT. This chain joins TRBV15 and TRBJ1-1; D perhaps matches TRBD1 (6 bases). The length of the CDR3 is 10 residues. The V gene's germline CDR1 is LNHNV and CDR2 YYDKDF (reference sequence). Trimming removed 9 bases from V and 11 bases from J, with 13 bases in between.

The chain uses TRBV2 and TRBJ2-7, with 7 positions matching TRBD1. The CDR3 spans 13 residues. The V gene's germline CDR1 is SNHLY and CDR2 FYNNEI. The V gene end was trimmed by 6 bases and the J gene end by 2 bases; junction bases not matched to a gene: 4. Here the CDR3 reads CASSRQGTYEQYF. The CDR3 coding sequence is TGTGCCAGCAGCCGACAGGGCACCTACGAGCAGTACTTC.

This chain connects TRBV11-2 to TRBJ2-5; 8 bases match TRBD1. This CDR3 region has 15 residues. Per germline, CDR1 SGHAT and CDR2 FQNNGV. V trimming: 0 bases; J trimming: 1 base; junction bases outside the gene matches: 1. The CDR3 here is CASSLEGQAQETQYF. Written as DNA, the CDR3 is TGTGCCAGCAGCTTAGAGGGACAGGCCCAAGAGACCCAGTACTTC.

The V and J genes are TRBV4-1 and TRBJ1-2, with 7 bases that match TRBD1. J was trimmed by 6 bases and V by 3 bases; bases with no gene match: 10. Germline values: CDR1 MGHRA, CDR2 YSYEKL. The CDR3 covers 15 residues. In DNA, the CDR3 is TGCGCCAGCAGCCAGGGACAGAGAGAAGTCGATGGCTACACCTTC. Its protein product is CASSQGQREVDGYTF.